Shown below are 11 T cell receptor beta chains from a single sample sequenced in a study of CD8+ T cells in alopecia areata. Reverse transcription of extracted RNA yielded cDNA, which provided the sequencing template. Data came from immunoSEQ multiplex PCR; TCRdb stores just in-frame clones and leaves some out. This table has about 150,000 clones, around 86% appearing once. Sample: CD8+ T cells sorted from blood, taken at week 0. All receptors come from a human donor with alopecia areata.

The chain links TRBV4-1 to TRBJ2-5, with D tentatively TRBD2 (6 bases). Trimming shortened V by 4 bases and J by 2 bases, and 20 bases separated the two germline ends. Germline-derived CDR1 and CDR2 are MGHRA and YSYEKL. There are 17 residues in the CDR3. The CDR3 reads CASSPRGLAVNQETQYF. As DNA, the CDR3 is TGCGCCAGCAGCCCACGGGGGTTAGCGGTAAATCAAGAGACCCAGTACTTC.

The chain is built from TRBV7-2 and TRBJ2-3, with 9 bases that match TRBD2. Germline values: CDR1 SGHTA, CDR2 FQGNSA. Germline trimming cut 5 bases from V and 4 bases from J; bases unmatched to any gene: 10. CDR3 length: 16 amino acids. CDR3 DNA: TGTGCCAGCAGCGCGACTAGCGGAAAAGGGGCAGATACGCAGTATTTT. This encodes CASSATSGKGADTQYF.

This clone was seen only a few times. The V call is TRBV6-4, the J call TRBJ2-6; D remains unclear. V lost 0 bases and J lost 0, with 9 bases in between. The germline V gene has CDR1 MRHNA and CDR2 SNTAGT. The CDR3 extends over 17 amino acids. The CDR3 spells CASSDSHSSSGANVLTF. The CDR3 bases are TGTGCCAGCAGTGACTCTCACAGTAGCTCTGGGGCCAACGTCCTGACTTTC.

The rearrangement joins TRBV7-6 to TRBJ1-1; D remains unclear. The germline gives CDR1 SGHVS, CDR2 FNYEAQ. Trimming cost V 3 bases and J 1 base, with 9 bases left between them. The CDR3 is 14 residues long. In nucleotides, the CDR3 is TGTGCCAGCAGCTTTAGTCCCACGAACACTGAAGCTTTCTTT. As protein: CASSFSPTNTEAFF.

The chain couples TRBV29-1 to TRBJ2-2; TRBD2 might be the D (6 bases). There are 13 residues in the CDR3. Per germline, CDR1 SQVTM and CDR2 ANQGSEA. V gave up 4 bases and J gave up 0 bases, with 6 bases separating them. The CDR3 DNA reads TGCAGCGTTGCGGGGGCGAACACCGGGGAGCTGTTTTTT. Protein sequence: CSVAGANTGELFF.

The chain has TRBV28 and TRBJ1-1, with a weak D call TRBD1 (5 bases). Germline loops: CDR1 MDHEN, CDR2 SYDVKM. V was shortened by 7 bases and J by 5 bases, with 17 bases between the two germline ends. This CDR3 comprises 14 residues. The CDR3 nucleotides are TGTGCCAGCAACTACAGAGTGGGGGGGACTGAAGCTTTCTTT. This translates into CASNYRVGGTEAFF.

CDR3 sequence: CSVALAGGYEQYF. In nucleotides, the CDR3 is TGCAGCGTTGCACTAGCGGGAGGTTACGAGCAGTACTTC. The chain combines TRBV29-1 with TRBJ2-7; TRBD2 matches 12 bases. The CDR3 sequence is 13 residues long. Germline V CDR1 and CDR2: SQVTM, ANQGSEA. V lost 4 bases, J lost 4 bases, and 2 bases stayed unmatched.

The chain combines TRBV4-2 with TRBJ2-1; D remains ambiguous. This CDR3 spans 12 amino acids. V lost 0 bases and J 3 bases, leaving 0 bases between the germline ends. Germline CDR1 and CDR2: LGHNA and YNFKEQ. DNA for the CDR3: TGTGCCAGCAGCCAAGACTACAATGAGCAGTTCTTC. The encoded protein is CASSQDYNEQFF.

The CDR3 sequence is CASSYSGSRNEKLFF. In DNA, the CDR3 is TGTGCCAGCAGTTACTCCGGGAGCCGTAATGAAAAACTGTTTTTT. The V gene is TRBV6-5, the J gene TRBJ1-4; D not certain. Germline CDR1 and CDR2: MNHEY and SVGAGI. CDR3 length: 15 residues. The V end was cut by 0 bases, the J end by 4 bases, with 9 bases between.

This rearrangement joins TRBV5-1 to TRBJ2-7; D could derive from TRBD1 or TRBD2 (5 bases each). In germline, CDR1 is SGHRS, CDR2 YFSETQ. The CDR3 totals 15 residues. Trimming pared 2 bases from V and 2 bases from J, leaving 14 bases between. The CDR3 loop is CASSFDSSATYEQYF. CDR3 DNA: TGCGCCAGCAGCTTTGACAGTAGCGCAACCTACGAGCAGTACTTC.

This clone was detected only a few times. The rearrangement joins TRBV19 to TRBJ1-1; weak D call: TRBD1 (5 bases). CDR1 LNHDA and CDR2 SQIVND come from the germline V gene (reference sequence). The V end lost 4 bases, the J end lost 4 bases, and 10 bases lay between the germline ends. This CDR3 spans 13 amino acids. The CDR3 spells CASSTLGGTEAFF. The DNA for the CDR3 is TGTGCCAGTAGTACTTTGGGGGGCACTGAAGCTTTCTTT.